The entry below describes one T cell receptor beta chain. Its antigen remains unknown. The CDR3 covers 16 residues. Trimming took 2 bases from V and 2 from J; bases not matched to a gene: 5. Germline values: CDR1 MGHRA, CDR2 YSYEKL. This entry comes from a study of cytomegalovirus exposure and HLA in healthy donors. Study background: Sequencing of 150 million to 200 million T cells in an earlier analysis found 100 million to 140 million unique TCR beta sequences.

The study ran its PCR with 60 Vbeta and 13 Jbeta primers. TCRdb keeps only in-frame clones here, not all; method: immunoSEQ multiplex PCR. This sample has approximately 110,000 clones, with under 90% found just once. General study findings and limits: Most CMV-associated TCR beta chains were later found to appear HLA-restricted. The study found most TCR sequences rare, yet found some public TCRs in many donors. A later analysis linked 15,000 to 20,000 TCR beta sequences to HLA alleles at 0.05 false discovery rate.

V and J are TRBV4-1 and TRBJ2-7; 11 nucleotides match TRBD2. This receptor was taken from a woman in her 30s in good health and CMV-seronegative. Sequenced input: PBMCs. CDR3 protein: CASSQIPGLAAYEQYF. In DNA form, the CDR3 reads TGCGCCAGCAGCCAAATACCGGGACTAGCGGCCTACGAGCAGTACTTC.